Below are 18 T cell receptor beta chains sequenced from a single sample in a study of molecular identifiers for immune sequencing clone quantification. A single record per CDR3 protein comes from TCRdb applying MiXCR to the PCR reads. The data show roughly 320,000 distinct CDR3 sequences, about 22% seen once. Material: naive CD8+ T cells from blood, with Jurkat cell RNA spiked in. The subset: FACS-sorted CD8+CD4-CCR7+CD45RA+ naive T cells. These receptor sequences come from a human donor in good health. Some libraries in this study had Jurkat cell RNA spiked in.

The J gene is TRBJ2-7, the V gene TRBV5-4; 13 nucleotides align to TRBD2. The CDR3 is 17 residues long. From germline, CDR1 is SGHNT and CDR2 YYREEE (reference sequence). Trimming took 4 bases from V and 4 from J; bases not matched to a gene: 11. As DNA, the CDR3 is TGTGCCAGCAGCCGGGCAGGACTAGCGGGAGCGGTGTACGAGCAGTACTTC. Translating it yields CASSRAGLAGAVYEQYF.

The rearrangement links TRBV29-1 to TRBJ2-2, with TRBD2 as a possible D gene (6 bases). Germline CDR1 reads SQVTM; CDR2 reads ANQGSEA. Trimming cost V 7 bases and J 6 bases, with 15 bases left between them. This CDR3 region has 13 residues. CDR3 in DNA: TGCAGCGGGACGAGCGGGCCCCCCGGGGAGCTGTTTTTT. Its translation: CSGTSGPPGELFF.

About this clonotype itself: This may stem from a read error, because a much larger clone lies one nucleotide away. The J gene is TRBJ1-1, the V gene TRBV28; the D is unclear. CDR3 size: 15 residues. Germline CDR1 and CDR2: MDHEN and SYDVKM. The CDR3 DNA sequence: TGTGCCAGCAGACCGGGATCATCAACGTACACTGAAGCTTCCTTT. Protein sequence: CASRPGSSTYTEASF.

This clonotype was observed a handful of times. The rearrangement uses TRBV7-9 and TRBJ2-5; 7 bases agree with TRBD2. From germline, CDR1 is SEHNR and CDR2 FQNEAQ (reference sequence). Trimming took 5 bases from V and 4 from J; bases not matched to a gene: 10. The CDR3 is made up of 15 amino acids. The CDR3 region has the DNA TGTGCCAGCAGCCCATTGTCTAGCGGAGGAGAGACCCAGTACTTC. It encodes CASSPLSSGGETQYF.

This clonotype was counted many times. CDR3 amino acids: CAIGGDTGELFF. The CDR3 region has the DNA TGTGCCATCGGCGGGGACACCGGGGAGCTGTTTTTT. The chain links TRBV24-1 to TRBJ2-2; TRBD2 is a possible D gene (6 bases). Germline loops: CDR1 KGHDR, CDR2 SFDVKD. CDR3 length: 12 amino acids. V lost 11 bases and J lost 3, with 9 bases in between.

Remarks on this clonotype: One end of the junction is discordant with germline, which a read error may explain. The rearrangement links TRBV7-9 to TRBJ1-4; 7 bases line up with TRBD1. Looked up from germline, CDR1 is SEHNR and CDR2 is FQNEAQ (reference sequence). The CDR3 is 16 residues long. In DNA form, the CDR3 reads TGTGCCAACAGCCCCCCCAGGGGGGAAACTAATGAAAAACTGTTTTTT. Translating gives CANSPPRGETNEKLFF. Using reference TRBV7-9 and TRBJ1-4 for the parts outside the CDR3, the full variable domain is DTGVSQNPRHKITKRGQNVTFRCDPISEHNRLYWYRQTLGQGPEFLTYFQNEAQLEKSRLLSDRFSAERPKGSFSTLEIQRTEQGDSAMYLCANSPPRGETNEKLFFGSGTQLSVL.

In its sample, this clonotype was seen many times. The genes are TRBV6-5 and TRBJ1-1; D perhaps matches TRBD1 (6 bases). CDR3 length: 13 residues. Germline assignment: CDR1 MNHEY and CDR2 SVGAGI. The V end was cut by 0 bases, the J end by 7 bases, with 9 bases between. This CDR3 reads CASSYSLRGEAFF. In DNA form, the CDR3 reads TGTGCCAGCAGTTACTCGCTCAGGGGTGAAGCTTTCTTT.

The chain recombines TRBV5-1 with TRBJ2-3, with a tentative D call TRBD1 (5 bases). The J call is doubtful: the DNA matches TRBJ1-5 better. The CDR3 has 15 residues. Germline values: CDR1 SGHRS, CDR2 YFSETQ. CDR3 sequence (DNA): TGCGCCAGCAGCTCCGTGGGGGGTGGCACAGATACGCAGCATTTT. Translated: CASSSVGGGTDTQHF.

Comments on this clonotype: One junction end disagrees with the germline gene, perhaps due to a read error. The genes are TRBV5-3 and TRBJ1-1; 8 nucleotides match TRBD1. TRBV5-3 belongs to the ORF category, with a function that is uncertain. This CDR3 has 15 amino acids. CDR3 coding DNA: TGTGCCAGCAGCTTGGGGGCAGGGGGCAACACTGAAGCTCTCTTT. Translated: CASSLGAGGNTEALF.

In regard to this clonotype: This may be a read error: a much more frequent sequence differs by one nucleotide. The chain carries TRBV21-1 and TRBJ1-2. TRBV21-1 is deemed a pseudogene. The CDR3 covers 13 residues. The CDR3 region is CARTEAEAYGYTF. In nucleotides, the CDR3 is TGTGCCCGAACGGAGGCGGAGGCCTATGGCTACACCTTC.

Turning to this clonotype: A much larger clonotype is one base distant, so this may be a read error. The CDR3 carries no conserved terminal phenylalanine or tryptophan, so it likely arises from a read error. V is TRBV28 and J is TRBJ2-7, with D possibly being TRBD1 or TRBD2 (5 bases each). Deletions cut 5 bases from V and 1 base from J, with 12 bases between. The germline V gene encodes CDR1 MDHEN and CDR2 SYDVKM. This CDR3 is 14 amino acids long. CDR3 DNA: TGTGCCAGCAGTCCGGCAGGGAGTTCCTACGAGCAGTACCTC. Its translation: CASSPAGSSYEQYL.

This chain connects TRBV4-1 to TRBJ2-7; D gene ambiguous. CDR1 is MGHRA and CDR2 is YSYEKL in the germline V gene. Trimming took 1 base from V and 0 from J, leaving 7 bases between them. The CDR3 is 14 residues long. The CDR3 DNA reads TGCGCCAGCAGCCAAGCAGAGCGCTCCTACGAGCAGTACTTC. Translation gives CASSQAERSYEQYF.

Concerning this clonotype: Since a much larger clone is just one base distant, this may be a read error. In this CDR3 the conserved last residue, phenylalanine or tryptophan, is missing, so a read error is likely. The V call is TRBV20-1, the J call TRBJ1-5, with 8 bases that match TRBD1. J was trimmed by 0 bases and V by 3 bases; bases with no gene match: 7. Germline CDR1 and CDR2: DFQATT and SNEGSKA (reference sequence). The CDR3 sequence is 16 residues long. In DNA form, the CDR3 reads TGCAGTGCTAGCAGGGGGCTGAAGGATAGCAATCAGCCCCAGCATGTT. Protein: CSASRGLKDSNQPQHV.

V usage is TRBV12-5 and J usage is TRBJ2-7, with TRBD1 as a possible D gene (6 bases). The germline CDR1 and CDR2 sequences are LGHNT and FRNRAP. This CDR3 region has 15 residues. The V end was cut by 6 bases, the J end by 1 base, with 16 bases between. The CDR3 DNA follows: TGTGCTAGTGGCCCCTCCCTCGGACAGTCCTACGAGCAGTACTTC. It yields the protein CASGPSLGQSYEQYF.

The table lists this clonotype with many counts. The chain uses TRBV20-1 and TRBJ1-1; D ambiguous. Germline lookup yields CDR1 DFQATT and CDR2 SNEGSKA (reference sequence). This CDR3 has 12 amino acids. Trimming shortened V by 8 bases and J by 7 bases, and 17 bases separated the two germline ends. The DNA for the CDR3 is TGCAGTCCCGCCGGGCAACGGGATGAAGCTTTCTTT. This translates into CSPAGQRDEAFF.

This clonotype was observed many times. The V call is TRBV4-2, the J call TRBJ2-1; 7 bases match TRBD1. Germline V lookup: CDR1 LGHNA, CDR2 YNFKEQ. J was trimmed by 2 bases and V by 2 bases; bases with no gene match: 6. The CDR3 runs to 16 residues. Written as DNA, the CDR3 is TGTGCCAGCAGCCAAACGACCGGGACAGCCTACAATGAGCAGTTCTTC. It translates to CASSQTTGTAYNEQFF.

The CDR3 reads CASSQRQTTGELFF. The CDR3 bases are TGTGCCAGCAGCCAAAGACAGACTACCGGGGAGCTGTTTTTT. V usage is TRBV14 and J usage is TRBJ2-2, with a possible D match to TRBD1 (5 bases). V shed 2 bases and J shed 5 bases, with 9 bases lying between them. The germline gives CDR1 SGHDN, CDR2 FVKESK. This CDR3 is 14 amino acids long. Full variable domain (missing parts from reference TRBV14 and TRBJ2-2): EAGVTQFPSHSVIEKGQTVTLRCDPISGHDNLYWYRRVMGKEIKFLLHFVKESKQDESGMPNNRFLAERTGGTYSTLKVQPAELEDSGVYFCASSQRQTTGELFFGEGSRLTVL.

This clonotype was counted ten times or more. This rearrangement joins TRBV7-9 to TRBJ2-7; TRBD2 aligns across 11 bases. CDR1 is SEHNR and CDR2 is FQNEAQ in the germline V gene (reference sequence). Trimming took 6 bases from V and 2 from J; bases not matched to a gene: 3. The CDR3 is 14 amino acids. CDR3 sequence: CASSLGLAAYEQYF. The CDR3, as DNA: TGTGCCAGCAGTTTGGGACTAGCGGCCTACGAGCAGTACTTC.